What follows describes a single T cell receptor (beta chain). Its antigen is undetermined. The authors generated TCR beta cDNA through 5'RACE template switching with UMIs. Reanalyzing the 5' RACE reads, TCRdb keeps one entry per CDR3 protein, without DNA. The sample totals some 460,000 distinct CDR3 sequences. This entry belongs to a study of T cells expressing NK-cell markers. Study results and limitations: Dominant NKG2C+ clonotypes in over 5 donors made up about 1.0-7.0% of CD8+ T cells. Four of the donors also had these clonotypes leading their CD3+CD56-NKG2C+ fraction.

The V gene's germline CDR1 is LNHDA and CDR2 SQIVND (reference sequence). This CDR3 comprises 15 residues. Sequencing was performed on blood T cells: a sorted CD56 or NKG2C T cell subset, CD4+ or CD8+ T cells, or bulk PBMC T cells (not recorded which). The chain employs TRBV19 and TRBJ2-5; TCRdb gives TRBD1 as the D gene, but with no DNA this cannot be confirmed. This receptor was taken from a woman aged 45 to 65 in good health. The CDR3 is CASSTPPGGQETQYF.